This TCR beta chain is drawn from a study of blood T cell repertoires in COVID-19. Clones were sequenced by immunoSEQ multiplex PCR, and TCRdb holds only the in-frame ones, with some missing. This sample carries about 260,000 clones, 86% of them seen once, and the ten largest clones take roughly 1.9%. Cohort allocation depended upon clinical history that participants reported. Symptom resolution, clearance, or two negative PCRs marked the recovered donors of Cohort 3. The CDR3 contains 11 residues. V was trimmed by 1 base and J by 8 bases, leaving 8 bases between them. Germline V lookup: CDR1 GTSNPN, CDR2 SVGIG (reference sequence).

The source material was PBMCs or T cells enriched from blood (not recorded which). The sequence came from a woman between 45 and 65 years old who had recovered from COVID-19. The chain joins TRBV30 to TRBJ1-1; possible D gene TRBD1, 5 bases. The CDR3 nucleotides are TGTGCCTGGAGTGGGGGGGTAGAAGCTTTCTTT. It codes for CAWSGGVEAFF.